The clone carrying this T cell receptor (beta chain) was counted between two and nine times. Its matching antigen is unknown. This specimen comes from a study of T-cell memory formation after mild COVID-19. The study, taken as a whole, reports: Most CD4+ clones that shrank were in CM and EM, while CD8+ ones turned up in EMRA.

V shed 5 bases and J shed 5 bases, with 16 bases lying between them. CDR3 length equals 14 residues. From germline, CDR1 is SGHTA and CDR2 FQGNSA. In TCRdb, the 5' RACE reads were re-called with MiXCR into one record per CDR3 protein. The repertoire consists of about 400,000 distinct CDR3 sequences, with about 15% occurring once and the leading ten covering 20% to 25%. V gene TRBV7-2 combines with J gene TRBJ2-7; tentatively, D is TRBD2 (5 bases). What was sequenced was PBMCs or a T cell subset sorted from them (not recorded which). The clonotype was recovered from a young man who had mild COVID-19 (a few samples of this study predate the infection). Cell type and time point are not known. DNA of the CDR3: TGTGCCAGCAGCCCCTTCCGCGGGCCGGACGAGCAGTACTTC. Protein product: CASSPFRGPDEQYF. The full variable domain, completed using reference TRBV7-2 and TRBJ2-7, is GAGVSQSPSNKVTEKGKDVELRCDPISGHTALYWYRQSLGQGLEFLIYFQGNSAPDKSGLPSDRFSAERTGGSVSTLTIQRTQQEDSAVYLCASSPFRGPDEQYFGPGTRLTVT.